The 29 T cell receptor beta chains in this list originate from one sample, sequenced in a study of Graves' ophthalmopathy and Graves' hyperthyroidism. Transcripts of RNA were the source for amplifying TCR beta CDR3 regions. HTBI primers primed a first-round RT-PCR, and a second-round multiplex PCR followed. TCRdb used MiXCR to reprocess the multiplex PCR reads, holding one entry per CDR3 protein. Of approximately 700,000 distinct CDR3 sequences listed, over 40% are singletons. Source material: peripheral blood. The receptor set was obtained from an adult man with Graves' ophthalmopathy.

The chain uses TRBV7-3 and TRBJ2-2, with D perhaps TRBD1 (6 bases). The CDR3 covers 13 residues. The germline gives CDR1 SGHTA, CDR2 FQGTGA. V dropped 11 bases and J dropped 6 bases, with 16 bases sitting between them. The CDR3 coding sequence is TGTGCCTGGACCCTAGGGGGTCCCGGGGAGCTGTTTTTT. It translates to CAWTLGGPGELFF. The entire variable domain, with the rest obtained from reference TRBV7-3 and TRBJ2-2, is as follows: GAGVSQTPSNKVTEKGKYVELRCDPISGHTALYWYRQSLGQGPEFLIYFQGTGAADDSGLPNDRFFAVRPEGSVSTLKIQRTERGDSAVYLCAWTLGGPGELFFGEGSRLTVL.

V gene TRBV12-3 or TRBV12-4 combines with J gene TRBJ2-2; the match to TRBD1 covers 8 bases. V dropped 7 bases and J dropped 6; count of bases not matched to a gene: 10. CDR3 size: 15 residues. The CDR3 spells CASKQDRAHPGELFF. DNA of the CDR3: TGTGCCAGCAAACAGGACAGGGCCCATCCCGGGGAGCTGTTTTTT.

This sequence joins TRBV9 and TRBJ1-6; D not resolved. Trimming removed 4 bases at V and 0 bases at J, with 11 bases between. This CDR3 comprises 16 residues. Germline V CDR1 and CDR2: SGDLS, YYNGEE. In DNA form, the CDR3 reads TGTGCCAGCAGCCGACTCCAAAGCTCCTATAATTCACCCCTCCACTTT. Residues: CASSRLQSSYNSPLHF.

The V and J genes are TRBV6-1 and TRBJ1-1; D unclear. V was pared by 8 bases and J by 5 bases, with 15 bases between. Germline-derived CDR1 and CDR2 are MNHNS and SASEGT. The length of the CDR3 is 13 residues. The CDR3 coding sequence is TGTGCCAGCTATCCTATGGGAGGGACTGAAGCTTTCTTT. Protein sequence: CASYPMGGTEAFF.

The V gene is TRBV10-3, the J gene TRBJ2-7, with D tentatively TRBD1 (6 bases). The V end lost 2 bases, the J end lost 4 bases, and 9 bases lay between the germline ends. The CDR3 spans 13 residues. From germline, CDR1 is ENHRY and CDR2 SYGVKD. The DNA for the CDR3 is TGTGCCATCAGTGAGGACAGGTTTTACGAGCAGTACTTC. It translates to CAISEDRFYEQYF.

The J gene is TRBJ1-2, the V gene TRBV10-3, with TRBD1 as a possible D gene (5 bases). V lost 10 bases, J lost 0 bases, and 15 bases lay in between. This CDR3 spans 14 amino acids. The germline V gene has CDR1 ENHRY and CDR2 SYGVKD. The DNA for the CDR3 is TGTGCCACCGCTGGGACGGTAGCTAACTATGGCTACACCTTC. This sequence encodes CATAGTVANYGYTF.

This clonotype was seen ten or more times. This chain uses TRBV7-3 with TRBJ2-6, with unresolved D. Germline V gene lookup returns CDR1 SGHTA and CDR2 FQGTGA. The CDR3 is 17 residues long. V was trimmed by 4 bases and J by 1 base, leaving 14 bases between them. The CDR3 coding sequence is TGTGCCAGCAGCTCGTCGTCTCGCTTGTCTGGGGCCAACGTCCTGACTTTC. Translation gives CASSSSSRLSGANVLTF.

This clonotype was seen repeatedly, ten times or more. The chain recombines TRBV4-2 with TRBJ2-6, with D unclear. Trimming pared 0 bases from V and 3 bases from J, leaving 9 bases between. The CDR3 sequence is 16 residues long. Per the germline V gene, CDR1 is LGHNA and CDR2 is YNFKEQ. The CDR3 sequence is CASSQEKSSGANVLTF. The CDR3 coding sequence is TGTGCCAGCAGCCAAGAGAAGAGTAGTGGGGCCAACGTCCTGACTTTC.

CDR3 sequence: CASSLGGFNNSPLHF. CDR3 sequence (DNA): TGCGCCAGCAGCTTGGGAGGATTTAATAATTCACCCCTCCACTTT. The rearrangement joins TRBV5-1 to TRBJ1-6; D ambiguous. The germline V gene encodes CDR1 SGHRS and CDR2 YFSETQ. The CDR3 has 15 amino acids. Deletions cut 0 bases from V and 5 bases from J, with 9 bases between.

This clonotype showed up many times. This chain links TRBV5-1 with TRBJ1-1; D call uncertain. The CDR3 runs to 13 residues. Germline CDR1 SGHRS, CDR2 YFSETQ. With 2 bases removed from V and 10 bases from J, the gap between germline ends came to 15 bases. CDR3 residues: CASSFGPTYGAFF. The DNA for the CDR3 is TGCGCCAGCAGCTTCGGGCCCACATACGGAGCTTTCTTT.

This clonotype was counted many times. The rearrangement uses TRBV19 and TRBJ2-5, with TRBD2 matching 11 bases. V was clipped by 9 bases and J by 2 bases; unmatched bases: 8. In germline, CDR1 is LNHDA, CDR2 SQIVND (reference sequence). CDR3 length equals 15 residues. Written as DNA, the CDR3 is TGTGCCAGCAGCCGGGGACTAGCGGAGCAAGAGACCCAGTACTTC. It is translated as CASSRGLAEQETQYF.

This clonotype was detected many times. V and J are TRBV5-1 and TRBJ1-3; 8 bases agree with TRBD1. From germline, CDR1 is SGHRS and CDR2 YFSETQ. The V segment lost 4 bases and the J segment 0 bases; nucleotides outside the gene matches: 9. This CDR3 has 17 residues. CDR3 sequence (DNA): TGCGCCAGCAGCGCGGACAGGGAATCAGCCTCTGGAAACACCATATATTTT. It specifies CASSADRESASGNTIYF.

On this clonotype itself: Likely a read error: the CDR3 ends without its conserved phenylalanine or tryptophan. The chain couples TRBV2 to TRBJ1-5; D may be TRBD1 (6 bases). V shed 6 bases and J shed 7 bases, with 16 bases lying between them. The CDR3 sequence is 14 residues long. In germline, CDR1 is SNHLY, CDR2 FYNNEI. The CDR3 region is CASSPTGGEQPQHI. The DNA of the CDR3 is TGTGCCAGCAGCCCGACAGGCGGGGAACAGCCCCAGCATATT.

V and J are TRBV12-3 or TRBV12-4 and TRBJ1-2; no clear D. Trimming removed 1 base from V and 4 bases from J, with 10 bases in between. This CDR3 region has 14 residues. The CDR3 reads CASSLGIGPYGYTF. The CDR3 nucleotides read TGTGCCAGCAGTTTAGGGATAGGGCCCTATGGCTACACCTTC.

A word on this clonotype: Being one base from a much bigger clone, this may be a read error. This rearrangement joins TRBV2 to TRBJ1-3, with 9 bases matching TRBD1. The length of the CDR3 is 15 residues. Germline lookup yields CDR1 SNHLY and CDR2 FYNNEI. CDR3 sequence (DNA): TGTGCCGGCAGTCGGGACAGGGCATCTAGAAACACCATATATTTT. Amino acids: CAGSRDRASRNTIYF.

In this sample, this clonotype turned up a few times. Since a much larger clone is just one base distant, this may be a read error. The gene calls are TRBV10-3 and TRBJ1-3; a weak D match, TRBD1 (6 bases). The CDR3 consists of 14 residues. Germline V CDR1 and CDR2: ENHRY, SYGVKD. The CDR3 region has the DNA TGTGCCACCAGTGGCTTAAGGGGGGCGAACACCATATATTTT. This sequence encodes CATSGLRGANTIYF.

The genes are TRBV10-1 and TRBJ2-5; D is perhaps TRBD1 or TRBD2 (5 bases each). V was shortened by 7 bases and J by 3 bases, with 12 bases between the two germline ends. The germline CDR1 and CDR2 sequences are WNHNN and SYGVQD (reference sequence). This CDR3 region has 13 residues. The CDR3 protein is CASNHQGEETQYF. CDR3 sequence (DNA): TGCGCCAGCAACCACCAGGGAGAAGAGACCCAGTACTTC.

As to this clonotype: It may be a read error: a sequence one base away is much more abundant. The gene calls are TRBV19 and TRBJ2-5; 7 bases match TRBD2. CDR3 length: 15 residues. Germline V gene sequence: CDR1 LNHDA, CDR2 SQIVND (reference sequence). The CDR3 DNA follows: TGTGCCAGTAGAGGGACTACTCGGCGGGGAGAGTCCCAGTACTTC. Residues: CASRGTTRRGESQYF.

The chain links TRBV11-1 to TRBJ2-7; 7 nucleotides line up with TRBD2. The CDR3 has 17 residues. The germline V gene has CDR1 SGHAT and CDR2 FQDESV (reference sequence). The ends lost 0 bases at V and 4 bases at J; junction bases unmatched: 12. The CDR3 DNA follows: TGTGCCAGCAGCTTAGCCGCCAGCGGGGCAGGGAGATACGAGCAGTACTTC. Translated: CASSLAASGAGRYEQYF.

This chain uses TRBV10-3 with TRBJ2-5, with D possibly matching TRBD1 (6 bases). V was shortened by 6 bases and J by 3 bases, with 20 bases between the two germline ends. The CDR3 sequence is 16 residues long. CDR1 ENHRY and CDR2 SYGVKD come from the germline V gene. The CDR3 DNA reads TGTGCCATCAGCGTAGGACAGCAGGGAAGCAAAGAGACCCAGTACTTC. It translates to CAISVGQQGSKETQYF.

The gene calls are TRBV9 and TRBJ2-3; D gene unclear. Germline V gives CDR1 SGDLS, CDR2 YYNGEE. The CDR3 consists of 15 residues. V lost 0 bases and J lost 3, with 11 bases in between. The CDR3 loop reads CASSVVGTVTDTQYF. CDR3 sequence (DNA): TGTGCCAGCAGCGTAGTAGGTACAGTGACAGATACGCAGTATTTT. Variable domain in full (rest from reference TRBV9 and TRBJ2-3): DSGVTQTPKHLITATGQRVTLRCSPRSGDLSVYWYQQSLDQGLQFLIQYYNGEERAKGNILERFSAQQFPDLHSELNLSSLELGDSALYFCASSVVGTVTDTQYFGPGTRLTVL.

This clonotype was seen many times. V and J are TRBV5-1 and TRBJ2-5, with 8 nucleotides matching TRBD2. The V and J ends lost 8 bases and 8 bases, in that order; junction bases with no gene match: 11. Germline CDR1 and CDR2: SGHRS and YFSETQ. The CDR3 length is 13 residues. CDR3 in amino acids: CASKGLGKSTQYF. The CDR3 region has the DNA TGCGCCAGTAAGGGACTAGGCAAGAGTACCCAGTACTTC.

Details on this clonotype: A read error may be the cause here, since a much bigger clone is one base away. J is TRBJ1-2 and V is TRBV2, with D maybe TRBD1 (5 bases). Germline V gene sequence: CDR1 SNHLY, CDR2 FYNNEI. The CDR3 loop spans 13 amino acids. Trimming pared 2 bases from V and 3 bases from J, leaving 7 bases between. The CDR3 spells CASSEMGDYGYTF. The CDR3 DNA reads TGTGCCAGCAGTGAAATGGGGGACTATGGCTACACCTTC. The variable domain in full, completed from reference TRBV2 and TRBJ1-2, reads EPEVTQTPSHQVTQMGQEVILRCVPISNHLYFYWYRQILGQKVEFLVSFYNNEISEKSEIFDDQFSVERPDGSNFTLKIRSTKLEDSAMYFCASSEMGDYGYTFGSGTRLTVV.

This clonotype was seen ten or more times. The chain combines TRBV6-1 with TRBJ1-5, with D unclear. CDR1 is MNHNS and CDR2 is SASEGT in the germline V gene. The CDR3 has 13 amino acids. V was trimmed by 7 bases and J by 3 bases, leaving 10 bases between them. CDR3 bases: TGTGCCAGCAACCCAGCGTTCAATCAGCCCCAGCATTTT. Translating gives CASNPAFNQPQHF.

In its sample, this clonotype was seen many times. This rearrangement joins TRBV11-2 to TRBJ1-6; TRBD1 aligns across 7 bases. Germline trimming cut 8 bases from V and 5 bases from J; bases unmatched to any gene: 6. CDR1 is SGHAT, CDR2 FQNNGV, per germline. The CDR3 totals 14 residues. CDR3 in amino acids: CASGSGTDNSPLHF. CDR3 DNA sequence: TGTGCCAGCGGATCCGGGACAGATAATTCACCCCTCCACTTT.

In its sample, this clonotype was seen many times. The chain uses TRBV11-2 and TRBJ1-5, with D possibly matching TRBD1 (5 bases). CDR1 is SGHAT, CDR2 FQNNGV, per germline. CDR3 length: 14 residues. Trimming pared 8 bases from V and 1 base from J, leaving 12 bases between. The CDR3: CASPGGRSNQPQHF. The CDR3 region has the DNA TGTGCCAGCCCCGGGGGGAGGAGCAATCAGCCCCAGCATTTT.

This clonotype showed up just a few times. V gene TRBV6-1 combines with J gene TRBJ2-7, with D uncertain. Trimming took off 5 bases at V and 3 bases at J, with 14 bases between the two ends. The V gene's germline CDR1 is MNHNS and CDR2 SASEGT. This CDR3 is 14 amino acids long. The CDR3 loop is CASSYSPGDYEQYF. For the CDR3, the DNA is TGTGCCAGCAGTTACTCGCCAGGAGACTACGAGCAGTACTTC.

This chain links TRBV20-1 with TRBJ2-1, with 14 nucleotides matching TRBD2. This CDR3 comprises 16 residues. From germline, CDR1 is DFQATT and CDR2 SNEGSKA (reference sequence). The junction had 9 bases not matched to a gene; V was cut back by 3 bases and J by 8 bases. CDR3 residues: CSASSGTSGSTHEQFF. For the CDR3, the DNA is TGCAGTGCTAGTTCCGGGACTAGCGGGAGCACCCATGAGCAGTTCTTC.

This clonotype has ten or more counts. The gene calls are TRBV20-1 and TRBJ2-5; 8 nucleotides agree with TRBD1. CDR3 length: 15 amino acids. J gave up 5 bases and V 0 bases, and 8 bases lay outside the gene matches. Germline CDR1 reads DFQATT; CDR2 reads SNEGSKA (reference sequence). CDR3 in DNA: TGCAGTGCTAGAGATGCCCAGGGGGCGGCGGAGACCCAGTACTTC. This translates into CSARDAQGAAETQYF.